This TCR beta chain was found in a study of cytomegalovirus exposure and HLA in healthy donors (dated by TCRdb to the late 2010s). Concerning the study at large: A later analysis indicated that the 120 or so validation repertoires were generated on the platform also employed for the approximately 690 repertoires of the first cohort. The study aimed to test whether signatures of past pathogen exposure could be identified by cataloging public T cell receptors. A separate validation cohort of approximately 130 different subjects was used in addition to the roughly 620-subject first cohort. To predict cytomegalovirus infection status, the study brought together high-throughput TCR immunosequencing, statistical association of individual TCRs with disease status, and machine learning.

Looking up the germline V gene yields CDR1 MGHRA and CDR2 YSYEKL. V lost 5 bases and J lost 2 bases, and the count of bases not matched to a germline gene is 10. The CDR3 runs 17 amino acids, cysteine and phenylalanine included. Only the CDR3 DNA stays, 51 bases, in frame from base 1. For this clone: It lacks a known antigen. Base qualities are not recorded, but no much larger clone differs from it by a single base.

Donors formed part of the validation cohort, which comprised 95 to 150 subjects and was distinct from the first cohort of 550 to 850 subjects. The method behind the library was the immunoSEQ multiplex PCR assay. Under the source paper's analysis protocol: A statistical classification framework was developed to diagnose cytomegalovirus status using the catalog of TCR beta chain sequences. Held by TCRdb, this immuneACCESS table contains in-frame sequences only and omits some clones. Under half of the omission traces to an unresolved V gene where checked; the cause of the rest is unknown. V and J calls and clone size are as listed in that table; D and trimming were resolved from the DNA. The sample table records 100,000 to 150,000 clones; roughly nine tenths of these occur just once. The ten top clones hold around 1.3% of the sample. What the work shows at the level of the full study, not this receptor alone: Of the cluster scores, approximately 94% were above 0 in a later analysis, which found that TCRs clustered in the first cohort also tended to co-occur in the approximately 120 validation repertoires. The authors suggested that the approach could potentially be extended to other disease states and immunological phenotypes. The classifier was reported to diagnose cytomegalovirus status with high specificity and sensitivity in both the original and validation cohorts. All 120 or so repertoires were used to score co-occurrence in the validation cohort in a later analysis, because that analysis had no HLA typing for the cohort. Most TCR sequences were seen in very few donors, while some public TCRs were found in many individuals. In vitro tests confirmed that three of the cytomegalovirus-associated TCR beta chains recognize cytomegalovirus antigens. In the study, some 180 TCR beta chains were listed as associated with cytomegalovirus.

Sequencing used PBMCs. The sequence came from a woman younger than 30 in good health and CMV-seronegative. The sequence joins TRBV4-1 to TRBJ2-3; 10 nucleotides in the junction match TRBD2. The CDR3 region has the sequence CASSLLPSGGLTDTQYF. The sequence in DNA is TGCGCCAGCAGCTTACTCCCTAGCGGGGGACTCACAGATACGCAGTATTTT.